The 28 T cell receptor beta chains below all came from one sample that was sequenced in a study of identical twins. TCRdb called the 5' RACE reads again in MiXCR, with one record for every CDR3 protein. The sample holds more than 600,000 distinct CDR3 sequences; 18% are singletons and the top ten take roughly 13%. In addition, the sample was reused for a study of T cells expressing NK-cell markers.

The material sequenced was PBMCs. The receptors stem from a woman under 30 in good health.

This clonotype came up a few times. The J gene is TRBJ1-3, the V gene TRBV27; D is undetermined. From germline, CDR1 is MNHEY and CDR2 SMNVEV (reference sequence). The CDR3 is made up of 15 amino acids. The V end lost 4 bases, the J end lost 2 bases, and 12 bases lay between the germline ends. Here the CDR3 reads CASSSGRQPGNTIYF. In DNA, the CDR3 is TGTGCCAGCAGTTCTGGACGACAACCTGGAAACACCATATATTTT.

Many counts were recorded for this clonotype. V usage is TRBV6-5 and J usage is TRBJ2-1; 8 bases are shared with TRBD2. This CDR3 has 15 amino acids. V shed 2 bases, J shed 6 bases, and the junction held 6 bases outside the gene matches. CDR1 and CDR2 from the germline V gene are MNHEY and SVGAGI. The CDR3 region is CASSYGVAGFNEQFF. CDR3 nucleotide sequence: TGTGCCAGCAGTTACGGGGTAGCGGGGTTCAATGAGCAGTTCTTC.

The genes are TRBV29-1 and TRBJ2-1; 7 bases are a match to TRBD2. The V gene's germline CDR1 is SQVTM and CDR2 ANQGSEA. This CDR3 spans 12 amino acids. Trimming cost V 6 bases and J 7 bases; bases outside gene matches: 6. The CDR3 region has the DNA TGCAGCGTCGGGACTACGGGGAATGAGCAGTTCTTC. This gives the protein CSVGTTGNEQFF.

This clonotype has just a few counts. The rearrangement joins TRBV20-1 to TRBJ1-6, with D tentatively TRBD1 (5 bases). V gave up 3 bases and J gave up 7 bases, with 13 bases separating them. The CDR3 length is 14 residues. Germline CDR1 reads DFQATT; CDR2 reads SNEGSKA (reference sequence). The CDR3 region is CSARTGHLNSPLHF. The CDR3 DNA reads TGCAGTGCTAGGACCGGACACCTGAATTCACCCCTCCACTTT.

This clonotype was counted a few times. The chain has TRBV10-3 and TRBJ2-5, with 9 bases matching TRBD2. The CDR3 extends over 13 amino acids. The V gene's germline CDR1 is ENHRY and CDR2 SYGVKD. V lost 11 bases to trimming and J lost 3 bases; unmatched junction nucleotides: 7. CDR3 in amino acids: CAARSSGKETQYF. For the CDR3, the DNA is TGTGCCGCGAGGTCTAGCGGGAAAGAGACCCAGTACTTC.

The chain employs TRBV20-1 and TRBJ2-1; D is unresolved. CDR1 is DFQATT and CDR2 is SNEGSKA in the germline V gene (reference sequence). The length of the CDR3 is 12 residues. V was clipped by 3 bases and J by 8 bases, with 11 bases between them. The CDR3 DNA sequence: TGCAGTGCTAGCTTATCCTGGGATGAGCAGTTCTTC. It encodes CSASLSWDEQFF.

The table lists this clonotype with many counts. The rearrangement joins TRBV12-3 or TRBV12-4 to TRBJ1-1, with D possibly being TRBD1 (6 bases). The CDR3 has 13 amino acids. The V and J ends lost 7 bases and 4 bases respectively, with 13 bases between them. In DNA, the CDR3 is TGTGCCAGCAATGAACAGGGAGGCACTGAAGCTTTCTTT. Its translation is CASNEQGGTEAFF.

This clonotype was observed a handful of times. The V call is TRBV3-1, the J call TRBJ2-1; D is ambiguous. Germline loops: CDR1 LGHDT, CDR2 YNNKEL (reference sequence). V was shortened by 5 bases and J by 0 bases, with 14 bases between the two germline ends. The CDR3 is 16 residues long. The CDR3 region has the DNA TGTGCCAGCAGCTTTGAGACTTTGAGCTCCTACAATGAGCAGTTCTTC. The encoded protein is CASSFETLSSYNEQFF.

V usage is TRBV4-3 and J usage is TRBJ1-5; D might be TRBD1 (5 bases). The CDR3 spans 15 residues. Trimming took 3 bases from V and 9 from J, leaving 18 bases between them. The germline V gene has CDR1 LGHNA and CDR2 YSLEER. CDR3 DNA sequence: TGCGCCAGCAGCCACTCGGTAGGGGAGCAAGGGCCCCAGCATTTT. Amino acids: CASSHSVGEQGPQHF.

The rearrangement uses TRBV6-1 and TRBJ2-4, with a tentative D call TRBD1 (6 bases). Germline V gives CDR1 MNHNS, CDR2 SASEGT. V was trimmed by 2 bases and J by 3 bases, leaving 17 bases between them. The CDR3 contains 17 residues. The CDR3 here is CASSETPPQGFKNIQYF. CDR3 nucleotide sequence: TGTGCCAGCAGTGAAACCCCGCCACAGGGTTTCAAAAACATTCAGTACTTC.

This clonotype appeared a few times. This chain connects TRBV6-5 to TRBJ2-1; D is unresolved. The CDR3 loop spans 13 amino acids. CDR1 and CDR2 from the germline V gene are MNHEY and SVGAGI. V was trimmed by 2 bases and J by 10 bases, leaving 12 bases between them. CDR3 loop: CASSYGRNGEQFF. CDR3 DNA sequence: TGTGCCAGCAGTTACGGGCGAAACGGGGAGCAGTTCTTC.

CDR3 region: CATSDLARGTEQYF. The CDR3 DNA reads as TGTGCCACCAGTGATTTGGCCAGGGGGACCGAGCAGTACTTC. V is TRBV24-1 and J is TRBJ2-7; 7 bases fit TRBD1. After removal of 0 bases from V and 6 bases from J, the junction contained 4 bases not matched to a gene. CDR3 length: 14 residues. Per the germline V gene, CDR1 is KGHDR and CDR2 is SFDVKD.

This clonotype was seen more than once but under ten times. The chain recombines TRBV20-1 with TRBJ2-1, with D uncertain. V lost 5 bases and J 2 bases, leaving 16 bases between the germline ends. Germline CDR1 is DFQATT and CDR2 is SNEGSKA (reference sequence). The CDR3 is 15 amino acids. The CDR3 DNA is TGCAGTGCTGCCCCCCGGCAGGTCCCCTACAATGAGCAGTTCTTC. Its translation: CSAAPRQVPYNEQFF.

The genes are TRBV5-8 and TRBJ1-5; no clear D. This CDR3 is built from 13 residues. Trimming took off 2 bases at V and 8 bases at J, with 11 bases between the two ends. CDR1 is SGHTS, CDR2 YDEGEE, per germline. CDR3 residues: CASSLSWDKPQHF. CDR3 DNA: TGTGCCAGCAGCTTAAGTTGGGATAAGCCCCAGCATTTT.

This clonotype was detected only a few times. V usage is TRBV7-9 and J usage is TRBJ2-1, with D tentatively TRBD1 or TRBD2 (5 bases each). Germline-derived CDR1 and CDR2 are SEHNR and FQNEAQ (reference sequence). CDR3 size: 16 residues. Trimming took off 3 bases at V and 5 bases at J, with 17 bases between the two ends. CDR3 region: CASSLGVLREDNEQFF. The CDR3 DNA reads as TGTGCCAGCAGCTTGGGGGTCCTCCGGGAAGACAATGAGCAGTTCTTC.

This clonotype was counted between two and nine times. The chain links TRBV7-2 to TRBJ2-1; 8 bases fit TRBD2. V lost 1 base and J lost 10; bases outside the gene matches: 9. CDR1 and CDR2 from the germline V gene are SGHTA and FQGNSA. This CDR3 is 15 amino acids long. Here the CDR3 reads CASSLVISGRGEQFF. The CDR3 nucleotides are TGTGCCAGCAGCTTAGTTATTTCCGGGAGGGGGGAGCAGTTCTTC.

The rearrangement joins TRBV15 to TRBJ2-7, with D perhaps matching TRBD1 (5 bases). Deletions cut 2 bases from V and 4 bases from J, with 6 bases between. The CDR3 contains 12 residues. Germline CDR1 and CDR2: LNHNV and YYDKDF (reference sequence). CDR3: CATSRQGYEQYF. As DNA, the CDR3 is TGTGCCACCAGCAGACAGGGATACGAGCAGTACTTC. Full variable domain (outside the CDR3, taken from reference TRBV15 and TRBJ2-7): DAMVIQNPRYQVTQFGKPVTLSCSQTLNHNVMYWYQQKSSQAPKLLFHYYDKDFNNEADTPDNFQSRRPNTSFCFLDIRSPGLGDTAMYLCATSRQGYEQYFGPGTRLTVT.

This clonotype was observed a handful of times. This sequence joins TRBV20-1 and TRBJ2-7, with TRBD2 as a possible D gene (5 bases). V lost 5 bases and J 1 base, leaving 18 bases between the germline ends. From germline, CDR1 is DFQATT and CDR2 SNEGSKA (reference sequence). The CDR3 totals 15 residues. The CDR3 sequence is CSAYIPGVSSYEQYF. The CDR3 coding sequence is TGCAGTGCTTACATTCCCGGGGTATCATCCTACGAGCAGTACTTC.

The chain recombines TRBV12-3 or TRBV12-4 with TRBJ2-2; 14 bases are a match to TRBD2. V dropped 5 bases and J dropped 5; count of bases not matched to a gene: 4. There are 16 residues in the CDR3. The CDR3 region has the DNA TGTGCCAGCAGTCAGGGACTAGCGGGGGTTACCGGGGAGCTGTTTTTT. Its protein product is CASSQGLAGVTGELFF.

This clonotype was found a few times. J is TRBJ2-3 and V is TRBV7-2, with D perhaps matching TRBD1 (6 bases). Trimming took 5 bases from V and 0 from J, leaving 12 bases between them. The CDR3 is 15 residues long. Germline assignment: CDR1 SGHTA and CDR2 FQGNSA. CDR3 DNA sequence: TGTGCCAGCAGCCGGGACATATCTAGCACAGATACGCAGTATTTT. Translation gives CASSRDISSTDTQYF.

This clonotype was seen a few times. The V call is TRBV30, the J call TRBJ2-5; D remains unclear. Germline lookup yields CDR1 GTSNPN and CDR2 SVGIG (reference sequence). The V gene lost 3 bases and the J gene lost 4 bases, with 6 bases spanning the gap. This CDR3 has 11 residues. This chain's CDR3 is CAWSQTETQYF. CDR3 in DNA: TGTGCCTGGAGCCAGACAGAGACCCAGTACTTC.

The sample holds a few counts of this clonotype. The V gene is TRBV10-3, the J gene TRBJ2-1; 9 positions match TRBD2. The CDR3 has 16 amino acids. Germline assignment: CDR1 ENHRY and CDR2 SYGVKD. J lost 5 bases, V lost 1 base, and 6 bases had no gene match. The CDR3 region has the DNA TGTGCCATCAGTGAGTTGTCTAGCGGGACGAACAATGAGCAGTTCTTC. This translates into CAISELSSGTNNEQFF.

This chain links TRBV18 with TRBJ2-6; D not certain. CDR1 is KGHSH, CDR2 LQKENI, per germline. The CDR3 contains 13 residues. Trimming shortened V by 6 bases and J by 6 bases, and 9 bases separated the two germline ends. Written as DNA, the CDR3 is TGTGCCAGCTCCCCTTTCGAGGCCAACGTCCTGACTTTC. Amino acids: CASSPFEANVLTF.

This clonotype was observed a few times. V is TRBV27 and J is TRBJ1-1; 9 bases map to TRBD1. In germline, CDR1 is MNHEY, CDR2 SMNVEV (reference sequence). Losses at the gene ends were 4 bases for V and 4 bases for J; bases not matched to a gene: 10. The CDR3 totals 16 residues. The CDR3 is CASSSGTGRGRTEAFF. Here the CDR3 DNA reads TGTGCCAGCAGTTCTGGGACAGGGCGGGGTCGCACTGAAGCTTTCTTT.

This clonotype appeared once. The chain links TRBV20-1 to TRBJ2-6; no clear D gene. With 6 bases removed from V and 1 base from J, the gap between germline ends came to 4 bases. The CDR3 runs 12 residues. Per germline, CDR1 DFQATT and CDR2 SNEGSKA (reference sequence). The CDR3 is CSAKSGANVLTF. Here the CDR3 DNA reads TGCAGTGCCAAATCTGGGGCCAACGTCCTGACTTTC.

The J gene is TRBJ2-4, the V gene TRBV7-2; tentative D call: TRBD2 (6 bases). The CDR3 extends over 14 amino acids. Trimming pared 10 bases from V and 1 base from J, leaving 14 bases between. Germline CDR1 is SGHTA and CDR2 is FQGNSA. CDR3 nucleotides: TGTGCCACTAATGACGCGGGGGCCAAAAACATTCAGTACTTC. Translating it yields CATNDAGAKNIQYF.

This clonotype has a count of ten or more. V gene TRBV5-6 combines with J gene TRBJ2-7, with 8 bases fitting TRBD2. The CDR3 contains 15 residues. CDR1 is SGHDT and CDR2 is YYEEEE in the germline V gene. J lost 4 bases, V lost 2 bases, and 8 bases had no gene match. The CDR3 DNA is TGTGCCAGCAGCTTCGCTGAGGCTAGCGGGTACGAGCAGTACTTC. Translating it yields CASSFAEASGYEQYF.

This clonotype came up many times. This sequence joins TRBV6-4 and TRBJ2-1; D possibly corresponds to TRBD2 (5 bases). Trimming cost V 2 bases and J 0 bases, with 5 bases left between them. The length of the CDR3 is 14 residues. Germline assignment: CDR1 MRHNA and CDR2 SNTAGT. The CDR3 region has the DNA TGTGCCAGCAGTGACGGGAGCTCCTACAATGAGCAGTTCTTC. This translates into CASSDGSSYNEQFF.